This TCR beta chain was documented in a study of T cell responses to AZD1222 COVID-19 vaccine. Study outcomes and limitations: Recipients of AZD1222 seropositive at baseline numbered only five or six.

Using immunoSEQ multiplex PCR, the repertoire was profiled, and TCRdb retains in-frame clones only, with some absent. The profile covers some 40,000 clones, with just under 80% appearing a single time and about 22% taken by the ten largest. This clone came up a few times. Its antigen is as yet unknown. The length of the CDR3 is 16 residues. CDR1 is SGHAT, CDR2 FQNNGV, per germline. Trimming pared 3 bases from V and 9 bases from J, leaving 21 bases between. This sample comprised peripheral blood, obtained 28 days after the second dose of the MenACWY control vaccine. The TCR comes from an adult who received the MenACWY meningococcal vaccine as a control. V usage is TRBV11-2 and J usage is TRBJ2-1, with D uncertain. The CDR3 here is CASSFPFGRERREQFF. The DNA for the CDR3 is TGTGCCAGCAGCTTCCCTTTCGGAAGGGAAAGGCGTGAGCAGTTCTTC.